This T cell receptor (beta chain) was captured by sequencing in a study of response to subunit inactivated influenza vaccine. Each CDR3 protein gets one entry after TCRdb re-called the RT-PCR reads with MiXCR. The sample has roughly 650,000 distinct CDR3 sequences, approximately 15% seen once; the top ten hold around 10%. Germline V gene data show CDR1 as SGHTA and CDR2 as FQGNSA. The CDR3 length is 16 residues. V shed 5 bases and J 3 bases; nucleotides not matched to a gene: 9. Overall study findings and caveats: Few new T cells, the authors suggested, are recruited by each seasonal influenza vaccination.

Comments on this clonotype: Its antigen is still unknown.

The sequencing used PBMCs from blood, collected approximately 13 days after vaccination. The chain carries TRBV7-2 and TRBJ2-2; the match to TRBD2 covers 7 bases. The receptor comes from a middle-aged man who received an inactivated influenza vaccine. The CDR3 reads CASSLWAGRDTGELFF. CDR3 DNA sequence: TGTGCCAGCAGCCTTTGGGCAGGGAGGGACACCGGGGAGCTGTTTTTT.